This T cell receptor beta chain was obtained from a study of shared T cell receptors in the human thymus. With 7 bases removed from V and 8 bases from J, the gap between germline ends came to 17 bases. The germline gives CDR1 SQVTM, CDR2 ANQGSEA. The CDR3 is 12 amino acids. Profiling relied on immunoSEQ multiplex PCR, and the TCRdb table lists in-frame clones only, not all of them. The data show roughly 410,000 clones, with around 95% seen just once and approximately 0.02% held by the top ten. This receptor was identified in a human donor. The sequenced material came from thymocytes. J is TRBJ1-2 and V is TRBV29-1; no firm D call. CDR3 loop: CSAARTARGYTF. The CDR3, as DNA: TGCAGCGCCGCCCGGACGGCACGCGGCTACACCTTC.